The next 3 T cell receptor beta chains were all read from a single sample in a study of shared clonotypes between healthy human individuals. Produced via immunoSEQ multiplex PCR; TCRdb's table is partial and in-frame only. The data show more than 400,000 clones, about 96% seen once. The material sequenced was naive CD4+ T cells sorted from blood. Sample subset: CD45RA+ positively selected. Receptors originate from a woman aged 25 to 39 in good health.

The chain couples TRBV27 to TRBJ1-6; D ambiguous. Deletions cut 5 bases from V and 9 bases from J, with 11 bases between. Germline CDR1 and CDR2: MNHEY and SMNVEV (reference sequence). The CDR3 has 13 amino acids. As DNA, the CDR3 is TGTGCCAGCAGTGCCGAAAGAGGTTCACCCCTCCACTTT. This sequence encodes CASSAERGSPLHF.

This clone appeared a single time. The gene calls are TRBV28 and TRBJ1-5; D unresolved. V lost 5 bases and J lost 4, with 12 bases in between. CDR3 length: 14 amino acids. Germline assignment: CDR1 MDHEN and CDR2 SYDVKM. The DNA of the CDR3 is TGTGCCAGCAGTCCCCCTCAGGAGAATCAGCCCCAGCATTTT. Protein: CASSPPQENQPQHF.

The rearrangement joins TRBV18 to TRBJ2-1, with 7 bases identical to TRBD2. V dropped 3 bases and J dropped 0; count of bases not matched to a gene: 5. Germline V CDR1 and CDR2: KGHSH, LQKENI. The CDR3 has 16 amino acids. This CDR3 reads CASSPLAVSSYNEQFF. CDR3 nucleotide sequence: TGTGCCAGCTCACCTCTAGCGGTCAGCTCCTACAATGAGCAGTTCTTC.